This T cell receptor beta chain is from a study of blood T cell repertoires in COVID-19. Some clones are missing from TCRdb's copy, which holds only in-frame ones; the method was immunoSEQ multiplex PCR. Of around 28,000 clones listed, roughly nine tenths are singletons. This receptor was taken from a man older than 75 with acute or convalescent COVID-19. The sequencing sample was made of peripheral blood.

The CDR3 here is CATSDRQGSQPQHF. In nucleotides, the CDR3 is TGTGCCACCAGTGATCGACAGGGTTCGCAGCCCCAGCATTTT. The rearrangement links TRBV24-1 to TRBJ1-5; TRBD1 agrees at 7 bases. This CDR3 has 14 amino acids. Germline V gives CDR1 KGHDR, CDR2 SFDVKD. With V trimmed by 3 bases and J by 7 bases, 5 bases remained unmatched.